The T cell receptor (beta chain) under discussion was sequenced for a study of cytomegalovirus exposure and HLA in healthy donors. Findings and limits, study-wide: The authors confirmed in vitro that three CMV-associated chains were specific for CMV antigens. In a later analysis, HLA-associated beta chains showed higher expansion and lower generation probabilities than comparable chains. TCR association rates varied by HLA locus in a later analysis, with DRB1 highest and HLA-C lowest.

60 Vbeta and 13 Jbeta primers were used in PCR. Assay: immunoSEQ multiplex PCR; the TCRdb copy retains only in-frame clones and omits some. This sample has around 200,000 clones, with 82% found just once. With regard to this clone: The antigen remains unidentified.

Donors had nominal health at sampling but likely had unrecorded immune exposures. This CDR3 spans 15 amino acids. The germline V gene has CDR1 MNHNY and CDR2 SVGAGI (reference sequence). V was trimmed by 7 bases and J by 2 bases, leaving 15 bases between them. This TCR came from a woman between 18 and 29 years old in good health and CMV-seronegative. Sequencing was carried out using PBMCs. The chain is built from TRBV6-6 and TRBJ1-3; D gene unclear. CDR3 nucleotides: TGTGCCAGCAAACTTCCCGGGGAAGCTGGAAACACCATATATTTT. Amino acids: CASKLPGEAGNTIYF.